The T cell receptor beta chain under discussion was sequenced for a study of shared clonotypes between healthy human individuals. Between the trimmed V and J ends, which lost 4 bases and 4 bases, there was a span of 22 bases. Germline CDR1 SGHVS, CDR2 FNYEAQ. The CDR3 contains 17 residues. To note about this clone: Antigen specificity is unknown.

Notes on the study in general: An anticipated effect of sequencing depth on clonotype sharing among donors was recognized.

The method was immunoSEQ multiplex PCR; TCRdb's version includes in-frame clones alone and lacks a portion of them. The sample has hundreds of thousands of clones; roughly 94% are singletons. Naive CD8 populations comprised CD45RO-negative cells positively selected for CCR7, excluding terminally differentiated effector memory CD45RA+ cells. V is TRBV7-6 and J is TRBJ1-2; tentatively, D is TRBD1 (6 bases). The receptor was isolated from a man under 40 in good health. Sequences were obtained from naive CD8+ T cells sorted from blood. DNA for the CDR3: TGTGCCAGCAGCTCAGGCGACCGGGACACAGCCATCTATGGCTACACCTTC. It codes for CASSSGDRDTAIYGYTF.